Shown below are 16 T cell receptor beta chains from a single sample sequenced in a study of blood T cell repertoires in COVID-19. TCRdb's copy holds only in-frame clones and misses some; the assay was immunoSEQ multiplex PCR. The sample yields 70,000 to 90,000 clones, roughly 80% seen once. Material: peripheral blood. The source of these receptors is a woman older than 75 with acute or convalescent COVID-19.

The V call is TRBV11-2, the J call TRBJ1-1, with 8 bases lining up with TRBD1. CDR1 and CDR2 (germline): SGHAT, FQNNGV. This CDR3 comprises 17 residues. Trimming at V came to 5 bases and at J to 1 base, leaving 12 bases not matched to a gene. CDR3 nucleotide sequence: TGTGCCAGCAGCCGGGGAGTCGGACAGGGTAAGAACACTGAAGCTTTCTTT. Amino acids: CASSRGVGQGKNTEAFF.

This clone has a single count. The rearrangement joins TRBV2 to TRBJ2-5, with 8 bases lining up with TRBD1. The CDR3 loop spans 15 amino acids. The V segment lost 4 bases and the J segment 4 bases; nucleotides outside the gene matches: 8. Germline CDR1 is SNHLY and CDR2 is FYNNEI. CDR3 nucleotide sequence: TGTGCCAGCAGTGTCTGGCAGGGGGCGTTAGAGACCCAGTACTTC. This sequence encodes CASSVWQGALETQYF.

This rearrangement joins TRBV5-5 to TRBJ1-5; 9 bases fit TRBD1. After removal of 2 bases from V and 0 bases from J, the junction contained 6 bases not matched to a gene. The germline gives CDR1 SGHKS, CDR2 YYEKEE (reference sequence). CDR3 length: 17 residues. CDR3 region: CASSLRTGANSNQPQHF. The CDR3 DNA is TGTGCCAGCAGCTTAAGGACAGGGGCCAATAGCAATCAGCCCCAGCATTTT.

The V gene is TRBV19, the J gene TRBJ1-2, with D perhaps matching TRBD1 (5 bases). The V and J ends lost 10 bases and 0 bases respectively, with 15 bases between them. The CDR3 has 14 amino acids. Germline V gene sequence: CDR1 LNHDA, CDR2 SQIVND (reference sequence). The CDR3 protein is CATQAGGSNYGYTF. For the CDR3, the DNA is TGTGCCACCCAGGCGGGGGGATCTAACTATGGCTACACCTTC.

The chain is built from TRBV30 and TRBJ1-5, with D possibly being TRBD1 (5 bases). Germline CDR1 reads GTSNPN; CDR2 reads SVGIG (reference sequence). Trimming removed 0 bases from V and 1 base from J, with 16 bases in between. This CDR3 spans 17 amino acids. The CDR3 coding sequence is TGTGCCTGGAGTGTAAATCTGGGGCAGGGAAGCAATCAGCCCCAGCATTTT. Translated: CAWSVNLGQGSNQPQHF.

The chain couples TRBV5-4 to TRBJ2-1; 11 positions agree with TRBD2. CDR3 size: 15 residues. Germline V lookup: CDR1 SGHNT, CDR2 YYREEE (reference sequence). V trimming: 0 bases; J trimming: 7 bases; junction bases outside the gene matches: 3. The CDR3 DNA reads TGTGCCAGCAGCTTGGAACTAGCGGGAGATAATGAGCAGTTCTTC. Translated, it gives CASSLELAGDNEQFF.

This chain's CDR3 is CASSVGTGTDTGELFF. CDR3 nucleotides: TGTGCCAGCAGCGTCGGGACAGGGACTGACACCGGGGAGCTGTTTTTT. This chain connects TRBV9 to TRBJ2-2; 9 bases agree with TRBD1. The V gene end was trimmed by 2 bases and the J gene end by 3 bases; junction bases not matched to a gene: 5. The CDR3 contains 16 residues. The germline V gene encodes CDR1 SGDLS and CDR2 YYNGEE.

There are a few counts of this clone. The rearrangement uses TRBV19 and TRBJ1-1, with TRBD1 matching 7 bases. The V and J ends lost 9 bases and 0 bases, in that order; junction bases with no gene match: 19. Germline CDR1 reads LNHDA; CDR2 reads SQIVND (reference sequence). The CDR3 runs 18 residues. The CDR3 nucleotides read TGTGCCAGCGCAGTGGGCCCGACAGGGCCCTTTATGAACACTGAAGCTTTCTTT. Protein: CASAVGPTGPFMNTEAFF.

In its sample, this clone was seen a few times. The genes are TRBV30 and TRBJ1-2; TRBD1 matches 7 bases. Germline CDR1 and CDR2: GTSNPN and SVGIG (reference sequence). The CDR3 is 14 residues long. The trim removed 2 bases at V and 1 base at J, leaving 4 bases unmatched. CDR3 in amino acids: CAWSRGQINYGYTF. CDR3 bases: TGTGCCTGGAGTCGGGGACAGATTAACTATGGCTACACCTTC.

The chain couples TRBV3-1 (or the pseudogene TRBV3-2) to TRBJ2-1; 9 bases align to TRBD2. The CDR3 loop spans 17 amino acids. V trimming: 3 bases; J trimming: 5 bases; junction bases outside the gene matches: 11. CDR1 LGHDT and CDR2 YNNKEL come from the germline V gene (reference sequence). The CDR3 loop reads CASSQPGTSLTHNEQFF. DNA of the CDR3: TGTGCCAGCAGCCAGCCCGGGACTAGCCTCACCCACAATGAGCAGTTCTTC.

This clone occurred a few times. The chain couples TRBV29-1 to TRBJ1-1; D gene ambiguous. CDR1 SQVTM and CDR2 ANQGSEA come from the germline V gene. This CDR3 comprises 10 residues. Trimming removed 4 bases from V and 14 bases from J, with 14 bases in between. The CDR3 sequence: CSVGPTPRFF. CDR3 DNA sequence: TGCAGCGTTGGCCCGACTCCTCGCTTCTTT.

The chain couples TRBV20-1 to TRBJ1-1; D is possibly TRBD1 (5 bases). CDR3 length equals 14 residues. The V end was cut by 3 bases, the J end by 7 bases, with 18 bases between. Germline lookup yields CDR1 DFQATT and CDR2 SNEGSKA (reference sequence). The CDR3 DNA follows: TGCAGTGCTAGTAGGTCCCGGGGGTATGGTGAAGCTTTCTTT. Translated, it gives CSASRSRGYGEAFF.

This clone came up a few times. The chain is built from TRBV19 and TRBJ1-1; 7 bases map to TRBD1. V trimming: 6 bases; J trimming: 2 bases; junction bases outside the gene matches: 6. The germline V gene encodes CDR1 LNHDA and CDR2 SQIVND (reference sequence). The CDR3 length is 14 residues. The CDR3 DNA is TGTGCCAGTAGGCCGGGACAGACTAACACTGAAGCTTTCTTT. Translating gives CASRPGQTNTEAFF.

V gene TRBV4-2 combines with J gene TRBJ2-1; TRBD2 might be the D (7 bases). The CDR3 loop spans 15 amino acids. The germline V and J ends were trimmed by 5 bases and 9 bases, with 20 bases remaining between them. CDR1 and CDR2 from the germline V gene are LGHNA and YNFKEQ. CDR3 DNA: TGTGCCAGCAGCATAGACAGGACTAGTTTCGGTGAGCAGTTCTTC. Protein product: CASSIDRTSFGEQFF.

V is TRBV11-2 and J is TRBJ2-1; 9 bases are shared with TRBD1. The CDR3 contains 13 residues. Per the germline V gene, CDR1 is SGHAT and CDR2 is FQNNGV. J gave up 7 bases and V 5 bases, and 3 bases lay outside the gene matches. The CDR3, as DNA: TGTGCCAGCAGCCGGGGGACAGGGAATGAGCAGTTCTTC. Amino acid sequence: CASSRGTGNEQFF.

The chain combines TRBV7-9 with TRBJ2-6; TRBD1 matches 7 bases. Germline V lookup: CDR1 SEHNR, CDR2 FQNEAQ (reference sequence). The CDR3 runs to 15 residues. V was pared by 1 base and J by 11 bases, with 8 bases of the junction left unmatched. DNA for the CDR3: TGTGCCAGCAGCTTAGAAGGACAGGTCCGCGACGTCCTGACTTTC. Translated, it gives CASSLEGQVRDVLTF.